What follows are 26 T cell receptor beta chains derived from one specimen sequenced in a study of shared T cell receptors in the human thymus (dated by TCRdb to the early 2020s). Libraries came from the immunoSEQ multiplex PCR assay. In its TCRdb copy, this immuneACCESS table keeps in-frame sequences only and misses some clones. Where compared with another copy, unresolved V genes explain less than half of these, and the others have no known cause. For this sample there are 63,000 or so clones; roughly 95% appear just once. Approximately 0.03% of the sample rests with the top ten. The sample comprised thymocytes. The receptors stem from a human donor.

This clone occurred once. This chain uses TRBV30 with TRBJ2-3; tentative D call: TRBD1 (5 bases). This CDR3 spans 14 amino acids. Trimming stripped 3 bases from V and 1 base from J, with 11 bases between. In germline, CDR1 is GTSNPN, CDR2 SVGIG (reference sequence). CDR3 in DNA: TGTGCCTGGAGGAGGTGGGGCGGCACAGATACGCAGTATTTT. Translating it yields CAWRRWGGTDTQYF.

This CDR3 reads CASSLEGAVYSPLHF. The CDR3 bases are TGTGCCAGCAGCTTAGAGGGGGCGGTTTATTCACCCCTCCACTTT. V usage is TRBV7-2 and J usage is TRBJ1-6; TRBD1 matches at 7 bases. The CDR3 consists of 15 residues. V lost 1 base and J lost 8; bases outside the gene matches: 5. Per germline, CDR1 SGHTA and CDR2 FQGNSA.

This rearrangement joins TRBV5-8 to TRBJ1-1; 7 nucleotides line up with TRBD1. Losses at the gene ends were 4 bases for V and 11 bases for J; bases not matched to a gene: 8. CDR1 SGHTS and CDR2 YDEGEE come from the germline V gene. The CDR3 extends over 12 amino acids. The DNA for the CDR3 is TGTGCCAGCAGCCTACGGACAGGAAGTGCTTTCTTT. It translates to CASSLRTGSAFF.

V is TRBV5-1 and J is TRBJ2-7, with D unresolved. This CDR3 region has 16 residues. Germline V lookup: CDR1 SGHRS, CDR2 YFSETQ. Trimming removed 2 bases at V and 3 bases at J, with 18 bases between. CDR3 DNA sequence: TGCGCCAGCAGCTTTTATGGATATGGGCCCGGCTACGAGCAGTACTTC. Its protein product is CASSFYGYGPGYEQYF. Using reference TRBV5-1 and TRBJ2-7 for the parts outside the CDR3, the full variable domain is KAGVTQTPRYLIKTRGQQVTLSCSPISGHRSVSWYQQTPGQGLQFLFEYFSETQRNKGNFPGRFSGRQFSNSRSEMNVSTLELGDSALYLCASSFYGYGPGYEQYFGPGTRLTVT.

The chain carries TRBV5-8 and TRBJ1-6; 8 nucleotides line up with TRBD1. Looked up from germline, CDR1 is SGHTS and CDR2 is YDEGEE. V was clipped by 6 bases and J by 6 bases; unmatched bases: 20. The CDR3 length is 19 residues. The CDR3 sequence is CASKPAWESGGDGNSPLHF. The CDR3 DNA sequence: TGTGCCAGCAAACCAGCTTGGGAGTCAGGGGGCGACGGTAATTCACCCCTCCACTTT.

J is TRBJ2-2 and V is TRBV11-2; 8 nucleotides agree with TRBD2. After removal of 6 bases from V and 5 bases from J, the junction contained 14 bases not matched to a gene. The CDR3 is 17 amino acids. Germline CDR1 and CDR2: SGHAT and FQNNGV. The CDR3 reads CASRTWTGGPSTGELFF. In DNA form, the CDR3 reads TGTGCCAGCAGGACCTGGACGGGGGGGCCGAGTACCGGGGAGCTGTTTTTT.

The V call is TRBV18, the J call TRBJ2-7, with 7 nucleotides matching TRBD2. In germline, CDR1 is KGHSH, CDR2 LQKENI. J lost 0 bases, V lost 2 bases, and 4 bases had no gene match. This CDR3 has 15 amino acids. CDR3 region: CASSPGEGNSYEQYF. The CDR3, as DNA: TGTGCCAGCTCACCAGGGGAGGGTAACTCCTACGAGCAGTACTTC. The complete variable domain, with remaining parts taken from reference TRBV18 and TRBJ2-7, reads NAGVMQNPRHLVRRRGQEARLRCSPMKGHSHVYWYRQLPEEGLKFMVYLQKENIIDESGMPKERFSAEFPKEGPSILRIQQVVRGDSAAYFCASSPGEGNSYEQYFGPGTRLTVT.

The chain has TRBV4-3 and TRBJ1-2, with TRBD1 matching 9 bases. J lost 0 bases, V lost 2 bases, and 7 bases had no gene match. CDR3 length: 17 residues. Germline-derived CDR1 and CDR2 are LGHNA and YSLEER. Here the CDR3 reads CASSQLAGQGSNYGYTF. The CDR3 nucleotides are TGCGCCAGCAGCCAATTGGCGGGACAGGGCTCTAACTATGGCTACACCTTC.

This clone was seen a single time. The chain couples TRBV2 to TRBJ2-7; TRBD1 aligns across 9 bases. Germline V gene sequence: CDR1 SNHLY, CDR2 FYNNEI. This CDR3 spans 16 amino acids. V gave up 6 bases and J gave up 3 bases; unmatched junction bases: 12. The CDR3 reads CASSHTPGTGFYEQYF. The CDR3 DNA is TGTGCCAGCAGCCATACCCCCGGGACAGGGTTCTACGAGCAGTACTTC.

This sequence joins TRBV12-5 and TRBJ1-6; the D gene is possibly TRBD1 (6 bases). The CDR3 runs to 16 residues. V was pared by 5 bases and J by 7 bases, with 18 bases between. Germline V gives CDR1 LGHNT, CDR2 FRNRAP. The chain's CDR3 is CASGGFRGRRNSPLHF. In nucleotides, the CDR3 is TGTGCTAGTGGTGGGTTCAGGGGCCGACGGAATTCACCCCTCCACTTT.

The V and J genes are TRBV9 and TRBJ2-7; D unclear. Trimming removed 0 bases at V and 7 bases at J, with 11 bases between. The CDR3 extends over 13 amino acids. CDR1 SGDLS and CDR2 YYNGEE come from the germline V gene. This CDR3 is CASSVDLVREQYF. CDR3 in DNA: TGTGCCAGCAGCGTAGACCTTGTGCGGGAGCAGTACTTC.

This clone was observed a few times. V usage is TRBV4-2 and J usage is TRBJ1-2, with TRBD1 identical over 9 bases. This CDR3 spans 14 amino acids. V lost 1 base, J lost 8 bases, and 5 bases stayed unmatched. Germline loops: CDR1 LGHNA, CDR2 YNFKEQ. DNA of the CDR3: TGTGCCAGCAGCCAAGTACAGGGGGCGGACGGCTACACCTTC. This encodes CASSQVQGADGYTF.

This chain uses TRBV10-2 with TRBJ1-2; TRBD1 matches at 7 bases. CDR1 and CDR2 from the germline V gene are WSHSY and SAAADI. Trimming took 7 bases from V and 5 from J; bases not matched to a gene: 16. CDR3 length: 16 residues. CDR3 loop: CASTMRQGRYPYGYTF. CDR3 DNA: TGCGCCAGCACTATGAGACAGGGCCGGTATCCTTATGGCTACACCTTC.

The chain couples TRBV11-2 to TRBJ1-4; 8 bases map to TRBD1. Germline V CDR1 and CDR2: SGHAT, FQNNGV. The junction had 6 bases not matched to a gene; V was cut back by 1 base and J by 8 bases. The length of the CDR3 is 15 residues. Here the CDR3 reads CASSLGDRGREKLFF. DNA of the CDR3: TGTGCCAGCAGCTTAGGAGACAGGGGAAGGGAAAAACTGTTTTTT.

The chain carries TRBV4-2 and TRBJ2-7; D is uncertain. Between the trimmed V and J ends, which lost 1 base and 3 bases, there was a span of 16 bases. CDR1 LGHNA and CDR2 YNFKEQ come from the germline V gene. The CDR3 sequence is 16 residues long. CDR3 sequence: CASSQVSTDLLYEQYF. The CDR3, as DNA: TGTGCCAGCAGCCAAGTTTCGACGGATCTACTCTACGAGCAGTACTTC.

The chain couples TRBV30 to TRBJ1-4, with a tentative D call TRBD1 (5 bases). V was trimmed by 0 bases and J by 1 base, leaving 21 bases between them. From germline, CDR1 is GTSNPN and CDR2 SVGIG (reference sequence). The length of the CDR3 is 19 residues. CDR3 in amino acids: CAWSVTLWPLGETNEKLFF. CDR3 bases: TGTGCCTGGAGTGTTACTCTTTGGCCTTTAGGGGAAACTAATGAAAAACTGTTTTTT.

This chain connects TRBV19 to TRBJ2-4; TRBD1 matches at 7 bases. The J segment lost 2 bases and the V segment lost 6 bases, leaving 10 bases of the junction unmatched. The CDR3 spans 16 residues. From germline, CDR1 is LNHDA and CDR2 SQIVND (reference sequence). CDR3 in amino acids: CASSHDREWSKNIQYF. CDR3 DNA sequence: TGTGCCAGTAGCCACGACAGGGAATGGTCCAAAAACATTCAGTACTTC. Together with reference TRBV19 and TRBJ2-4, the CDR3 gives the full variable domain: DGGITQSPKYLFRKEGQNVTLSCEQNLNHDAMYWYRQDPGQGLRLIYYSQIVNDFQKGDIAEGYSVSREKKESFPLTVTSAQKNPTAFYLCASSHDREWSKNIQYFGAGTRLSVL.

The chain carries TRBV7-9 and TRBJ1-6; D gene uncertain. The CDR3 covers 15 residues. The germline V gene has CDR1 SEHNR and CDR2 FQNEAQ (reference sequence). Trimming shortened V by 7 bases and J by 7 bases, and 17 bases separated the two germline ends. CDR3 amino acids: CASTHPTGVNSPLHF. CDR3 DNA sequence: TGTGCCAGCACTCACCCGACCGGGGTGAATTCACCCCTCCACTTT.

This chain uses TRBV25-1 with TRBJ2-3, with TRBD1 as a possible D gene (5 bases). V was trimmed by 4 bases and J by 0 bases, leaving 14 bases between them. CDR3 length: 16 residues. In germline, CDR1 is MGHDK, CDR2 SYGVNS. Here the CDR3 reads CASSGQPALSTDTQYF. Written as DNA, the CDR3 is TGTGCCAGCAGTGGACAGCCGGCCCTTAGCACAGATACGCAGTATTTT.

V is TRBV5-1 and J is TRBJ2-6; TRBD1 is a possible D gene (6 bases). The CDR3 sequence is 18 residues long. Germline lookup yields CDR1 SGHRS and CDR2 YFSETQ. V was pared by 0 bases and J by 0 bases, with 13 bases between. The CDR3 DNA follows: TGCGCCAGCAGCTTGGACAGGGAAGTATCCTCTGGGGCCAACGTCCTGACTTTC. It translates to CASSLDREVSSGANVLTF.

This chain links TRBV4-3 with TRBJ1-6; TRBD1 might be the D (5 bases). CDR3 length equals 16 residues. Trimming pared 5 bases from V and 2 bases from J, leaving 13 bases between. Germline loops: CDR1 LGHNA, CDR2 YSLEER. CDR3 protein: CASSWGTEPYNSPLHF. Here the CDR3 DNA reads TGCGCCAGCAGCTGGGGGACGGAACCCTATAATTCACCCCTCCACTTT.

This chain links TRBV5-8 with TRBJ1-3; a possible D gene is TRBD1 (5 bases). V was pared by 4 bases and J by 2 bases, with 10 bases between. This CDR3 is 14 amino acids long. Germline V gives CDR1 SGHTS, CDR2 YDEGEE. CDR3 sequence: CASSHQGPGNTIYF. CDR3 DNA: TGTGCCAGCAGCCATCAGGGACCTGGAAACACCATATATTTT.

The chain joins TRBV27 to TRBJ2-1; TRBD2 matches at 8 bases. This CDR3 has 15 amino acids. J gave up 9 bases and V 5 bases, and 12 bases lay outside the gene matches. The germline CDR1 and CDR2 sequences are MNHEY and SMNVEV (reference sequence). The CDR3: CASSPRGSGVCEQFF. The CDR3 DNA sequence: TGTGCCAGCAGTCCCCGGGGTAGCGGGGTCTGTGAGCAGTTCTTC.

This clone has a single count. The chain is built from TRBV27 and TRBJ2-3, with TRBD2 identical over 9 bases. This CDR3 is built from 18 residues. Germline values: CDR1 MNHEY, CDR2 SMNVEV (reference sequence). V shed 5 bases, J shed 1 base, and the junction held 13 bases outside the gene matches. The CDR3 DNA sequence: TGTGCCAGCAGTCCACCGTCGTTTTCTAGCGGGGGCACAGATACGCAGTATTTT. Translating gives CASSPPSFSSGGTDTQYF.

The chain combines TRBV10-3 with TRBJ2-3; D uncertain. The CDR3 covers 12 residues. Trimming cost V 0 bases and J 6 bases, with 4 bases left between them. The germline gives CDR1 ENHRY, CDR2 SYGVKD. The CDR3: CAISESLDTQYF. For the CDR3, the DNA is TGTGCCATCAGTGAGTCATTGGATACGCAGTATTTT.

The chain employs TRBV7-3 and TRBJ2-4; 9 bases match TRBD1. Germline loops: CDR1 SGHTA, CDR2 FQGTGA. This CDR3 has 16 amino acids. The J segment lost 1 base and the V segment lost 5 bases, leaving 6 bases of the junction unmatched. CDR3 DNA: TGTGCCAGCAGCCCATCGGGACAGGGTGCCAAAAACATTCAGTACTTC. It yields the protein CASSPSGQGAKNIQYF.